A single sample is the source of the 24 T cell receptor beta chains below, sequenced in a study of shared clonotypes between healthy human individuals. The assay was immunoSEQ multiplex PCR, and TCRdb's table has in-frame clones only and misses some. The data contain fewer than 3 million clones, around 92% of them seen just once; the ten biggest clones take up around 0.35%. The sequenced sample consisted of naive CD4+ T cells from PBMCs. The subset here: CD45RA+ positively selected. These receptors were obtained from a man aged 18 to 30 in good health. Some clones in this sample may be carry-over from other donors' samples.

The V call is TRBV7-9, the J call TRBJ2-3; the match to TRBD1 covers 10 bases. Trimming cost V 4 bases and J 4 bases; bases outside gene matches: 11. Germline loops: CDR1 SEHNR, CDR2 FQNEAQ (reference sequence). This CDR3 contains 17 residues. The CDR3 sequence: CASSSSYGTGVADTQYF. The DNA of the CDR3 is TGTGCCAGCAGCTCGAGCTACGGGACAGGGGTAGCAGATACGCAGTATTTT.

The chain combines TRBV6-5 with TRBJ2-1; 13 bases align to TRBD2. The CDR3 runs to 16 residues. The V and J ends lost 0 bases and 8 bases, in that order; junction bases with no gene match: 4. Germline V gives CDR1 MNHEY, CDR2 SVGAGI. The CDR3, as DNA: TGTGCCAGCAGTTACTCGGGACTAGCGGGATTCGATGAGCAGTTCTTC. Its translation: CASSYSGLAGFDEQFF.

A word on this clone: Other DNA variants within this sample encode the same CDR3. The chain combines TRBV7-3 with TRBJ1-5; 8 nucleotides match TRBD1. Germline trimming cut 4 bases from V and 5 bases from J; bases unmatched to any gene: 1. The CDR3 length is 13 residues. CDR1 is SGHTA and CDR2 is FQGTGA in the germline V gene. The DNA for the CDR3 is TGTGCCAGCAGCTCGGACAGGGATCAGCCCCAGCATTTT. Protein sequence: CASSSDRDQPQHF.

This sequence joins TRBV19 and TRBJ2-1, with 8 bases matching TRBD1. Germline V gene lookup returns CDR1 LNHDA and CDR2 SQIVND (reference sequence). The length of the CDR3 is 14 residues. J gave up 4 bases and V 4 bases, and 3 bases lay outside the gene matches. The CDR3 loop is CASSTTGGYNEQFF. The CDR3 nucleotides are TGTGCCAGTAGTACCACAGGGGGATACAATGAGCAGTTCTTC.

V gene TRBV6-1 combines with J gene TRBJ1-2; 11 bases are a match to TRBD1. The trim removed 6 bases at V and 5 bases at J, leaving 5 bases unmatched. Germline V gives CDR1 MNHNS, CDR2 SASEGT. This CDR3 has 14 residues. The CDR3 sequence is CASRDRGRAYGYTF. The CDR3 coding sequence is TGTGCCAGCAGGGACAGGGGGCGAGCTTATGGCTACACCTTC.

V gene TRBV27 combines with J gene TRBJ2-5; D is perhaps TRBD1 (6 bases). The CDR3 spans 18 residues. V shed 2 bases and J shed 5 bases, with 24 bases lying between them. The germline CDR1 and CDR2 sequences are MNHEY and SMNVEV (reference sequence). The CDR3 DNA follows: TGTGCCAGCAGTTTAGATCTGGGGGCGGTTAAAAGGGGTGAGACCCAGTACTTC. Protein product: CASSLDLGAVKRGETQYF.

This chain connects TRBV5-1 to TRBJ2-2; D uncertain. V shed 0 bases and J shed 7 bases, with 16 bases lying between them. The CDR3 contains 16 residues. Germline CDR1 is SGHRS and CDR2 is YFSETQ. The CDR3 bases are TGCGCCAGCAGCTTGGACAGTATCTTGGTTTTCGGGGAGCTGTTTTTT. Translating gives CASSLDSILVFGELFF.

The J gene is TRBJ1-5, the V gene TRBV6-5, with a weak D call TRBD1 (6 bases). The CDR3 length is 15 residues. Germline-derived CDR1 and CDR2 are MNHEY and SVGAGI. With 0 bases removed from V and 4 bases from J, the gap between germline ends came to 10 bases. This CDR3 reads CASSYSTDRNQPQHF. The CDR3 nucleotides read TGTGCCAGCAGTTACTCGACAGACAGGAATCAGCCCCAGCATTTT.

Notes on this clone: Other DNA sequences in this specimen translate into the identical CDR3. The chain is built from TRBV18 and TRBJ1-5; D is possibly TRBD1 (5 bases). Germline V gives CDR1 KGHSH, CDR2 LQKENI. Trimming left V 3 bases short and J 1 base short, with 7 bases between. This CDR3 comprises 14 residues. The CDR3 loop reads CASSPQGSNQPQHF. CDR3 nucleotide sequence: TGTGCCAGCTCACCTCAGGGAAGCAATCAGCCCCAGCATTTT.

J is TRBJ2-3 and V is TRBV27, with TRBD2 identical over 11 bases. J lost 2 bases, V lost 8 bases, and 3 bases had no gene match. This CDR3 comprises 14 residues. The germline gives CDR1 MNHEY, CDR2 SMNVEV (reference sequence). As DNA, the CDR3 is TGTGCCAGCCAGACTAGCGGGATCACAGATACGCAGTATTTT. It specifies CASQTSGITDTQYF.

V and J are TRBV6-1 and TRBJ2-7; possible D gene TRBD1, 6 bases. With 8 bases removed from V and 3 bases from J, the gap between germline ends came to 14 bases. This CDR3 has 13 amino acids. CDR1 and CDR2 (germline): MNHNS, SASEGT. In DNA form, the CDR3 reads TGTGCCAGCGAAGAGACAGGCCTCTACGAGCAGTACTTC. As protein: CASEETGLYEQYF.

Only a few counts were recorded for this clone. This chain joins TRBV4-2 and TRBJ1-2; D is undetermined. This CDR3 is built from 14 residues. Germline CDR1 is LGHNA and CDR2 is YNFKEQ. V was clipped by 0 bases and J by 8 bases, with 13 bases between them. The chain's CDR3 is CASSQEGGKGGYTF. CDR3 nucleotide sequence: TGTGCCAGCAGCCAAGAAGGTGGTAAGGGCGGCTACACCTTC.

To note about this clone: Other DNA sequences within the sample encode an identical CDR3. The J gene is TRBJ2-5, the V gene TRBV6-5; 7 bases fit TRBD2. Trimming cost V 0 bases and J 5 bases; bases outside gene matches: 9. The CDR3 runs to 16 residues. The germline gives CDR1 MNHEY, CDR2 SVGAGI. This CDR3 reads CASSYSGGRGRETQYF. The CDR3 DNA is TGTGCCAGCAGTTACTCGGGAGGGAGGGGAAGGGAGACCCAGTACTTC.

The chain combines TRBV9 with TRBJ2-7; 8 bases align to TRBD1. This CDR3 spans 14 amino acids. V was pared by 4 bases and J by 7 bases, with 10 bases of the junction left unmatched. CDR1 is SGDLS, CDR2 YYNGEE, per germline. CDR3 DNA: TGTGCCAGCAGCCCCCGGACAGGGTTTGGGGAGCAGTACTTC. The encoded protein is CASSPRTGFGEQYF.

The chain joins TRBV5-1 to TRBJ2-7; D is possibly TRBD1 (5 bases). Germline CDR1 is SGHRS and CDR2 is YFSETQ. The CDR3 extends over 15 amino acids. V lost 1 base, J lost 7 bases, and 18 bases lay in between. The CDR3 DNA reads TGCGCCAGCAGCTTGTGGTCCGGGCAGGGCTATGAGCAGTACTTC. Amino acids: CASSLWSGQGYEQYF. Filled out from reference TRBV5-1 and TRBJ2-7, the complete variable domain reads KAGVTQTPRYLIKTRGQQVTLSCSPISGHRSVSWYQQTPGQGLQFLFEYFSETQRNKGNFPGRFSGRQFSNSRSEMNVSTLELGDSALYLCASSLWSGQGYEQYFGPGTRLTVT.

The chain links TRBV30 to TRBJ2-2; D remains ambiguous. The CDR3 totals 14 residues. Trimming removed 5 bases at V and 4 bases at J, with 14 bases between. From germline, CDR1 is GTSNPN and CDR2 SVGIG (reference sequence). Here the CDR3 DNA reads TGTGCCTGGGGTAGAGACGCCGCCACCGGGGAGCTGTTTTTT. As protein: CAWGRDAATGELFF. The entire variable domain, with the rest obtained from reference TRBV30 and TRBJ2-2, is as follows: SQTIHQWPATLVQPVGSPLSLECTVEGTSNPNLYWYRQAAGRGLQLLFYSVGIGQISSEVPQNLSASRPQDRQFILSSKKLLLSDSGFYLCAWGRDAATGELFFGEGSRLTVL.

V is TRBV9 and J is TRBJ1-1, with D hard to call. This CDR3 comprises 13 residues. Germline loops: CDR1 SGDLS, CDR2 YYNGEE. Trimming removed 5 bases at V and 2 bases at J, with 10 bases between. Written as DNA, the CDR3 is TGTGCCAGCAGTAGTTCGGTAAACACTGAAGCTTTCTTT. Translated, it gives CASSSSVNTEAFF.

The J gene is TRBJ2-3, the V gene TRBV19; the match to TRBD2 covers 14 bases. The CDR3 extends over 17 amino acids. The V gene end was trimmed by 6 bases and the J gene end by 5 bases; junction bases not matched to a gene: 10. Germline V gene lookup returns CDR1 LNHDA and CDR2 SQIVND (reference sequence). The CDR3 DNA is TGTGCCAGTAGCCCGACTAGCGGGAGGGCCGTACAAGATACGCAGTATTTT. The encoded protein is CASSPTSGRAVQDTQYF.

On this clone: The identical CDR3 is also encoded by other nucleotide sequences in the sample. This chain connects TRBV5-1 to TRBJ2-3; unclear D gene. This CDR3 has 13 residues. CDR1 is SGHRS and CDR2 is YFSETQ in the germline V gene. V was pared by 4 bases and J by 1 base, with 7 bases between. CDR3 coding DNA: TGCGCCAGCAGCCCCGCGGGCACAGATACGCAGTATTTT. Its protein product is CASSPAGTDTQYF.

J is TRBJ1-4 and V is TRBV5-1; 7 bases line up with TRBD1. The CDR3 is 15 residues long. V was clipped by 0 bases and J by 5 bases; unmatched bases: 4. In germline, CDR1 is SGHRS, CDR2 YFSETQ. DNA for the CDR3: TGCGCCAGCAGCTTGGTTACAGGGGTGAATGAAAAACTGTTTTTT. Its protein product is CASSLVTGVNEKLFF.

Note on this clone: Different DNA sequences within this sample yield the same CDR3. The chain uses TRBV5-1 and TRBJ2-2, with TRBD2 matching over 12 bases. Germline V gene data show CDR1 as SGHRS and CDR2 as YFSETQ. The CDR3 is 17 amino acids. V dropped 3 bases and J dropped 2; count of bases not matched to a gene: 5. This chain's CDR3 is CASSSGLAGLNTGELFF. In DNA, the CDR3 is TGCGCCAGCAGCTCTGGACTAGCGGGACTTAACACCGGGGAGCTGTTTTTT.

The rearrangement joins TRBV7-3 to TRBJ2-1, with 8 bases lining up with TRBD2. CDR3 size: 11 residues. Germline CDR1 reads SGHTA; CDR2 reads FQGTGA. The V segment lost 5 bases and the J segment 12 bases; nucleotides outside the gene matches: 3. The CDR3 here is CASSRGGTQFF. Written as DNA, the CDR3 is TGTGCCAGCAGCCGGGGGGGGACGCAGTTCTTC.

This clone showed up just once. Other nucleotide sequences in the sample specify the same CDR3. The chain combines TRBV5-1 with TRBJ1-2; TRBD1 matches 8 bases. The germline gives CDR1 SGHRS, CDR2 YFSETQ. CDR3 size: 14 residues. V trimming: 4 bases; J trimming: 4 bases; junction bases outside the gene matches: 6. The CDR3 DNA is TGCGCCAGCAGCCCCGGACAGGGAAGCTATGGCTACACCTTC. As protein: CASSPGQGSYGYTF.

In its sample, this clone was seen a few times. This rearrangement joins TRBV19 to TRBJ1-5; D unresolved. The germline gives CDR1 LNHDA, CDR2 SQIVND (reference sequence). The CDR3 runs 13 residues. V shed 9 bases and J shed 2 bases, with 11 bases lying between them. The CDR3 reads CASRTTGNQPQHF. The CDR3 DNA reads as TGTGCCAGCCGGACGACGGGCAATCAGCCCCAGCATTTT.